The sequence of this T cell receptor (beta chain) was determined in a study of cytomegalovirus exposure and HLA in healthy donors. General study results and limits: Donors belonging to an Asian-associated ancestry cluster reportedly showed fewer N-insertions in productive TCRs than the approximately 670-donor mean, according to what a later analysis found. Certain indistinguishable V segments, among them TRBV6-2 and TRBV6-3, were excluded. HLA alleles showed associations with about 15,000 TCR beta sequences in a later analysis, at a 0.05 false discovery rate.

The CDR3 runs to 13 residues. Germline-derived CDR1 and CDR2 are SGDLS and YYNGEE. Trimming pared 3 bases from V and 4 bases from J, leaving 8 bases between. The donors (healthy individuals) were bone marrow donors. On this clone: Its antigen remains unknown.

It was with 60 Vbeta and 13 Jbeta primers that the PCR ran. TCRdb's copy holds only in-frame clones and misses some; the assay was immunoSEQ multiplex PCR. The sample has roughly 150,000 clones, 80% seen once; the top ten hold about 1.3%. This receptor was taken from a man aged 25 to 40 in good health and CMV-seronegative. Material: PBMCs. This chain uses TRBV9 with TRBJ1-3; tentative D call: TRBD1 (5 bases). The CDR3 nucleotides read TGTGCCAGCAGCGCAGGGTACGGAAACACCATATATTTT. Translation gives CASSAGYGNTIYF.